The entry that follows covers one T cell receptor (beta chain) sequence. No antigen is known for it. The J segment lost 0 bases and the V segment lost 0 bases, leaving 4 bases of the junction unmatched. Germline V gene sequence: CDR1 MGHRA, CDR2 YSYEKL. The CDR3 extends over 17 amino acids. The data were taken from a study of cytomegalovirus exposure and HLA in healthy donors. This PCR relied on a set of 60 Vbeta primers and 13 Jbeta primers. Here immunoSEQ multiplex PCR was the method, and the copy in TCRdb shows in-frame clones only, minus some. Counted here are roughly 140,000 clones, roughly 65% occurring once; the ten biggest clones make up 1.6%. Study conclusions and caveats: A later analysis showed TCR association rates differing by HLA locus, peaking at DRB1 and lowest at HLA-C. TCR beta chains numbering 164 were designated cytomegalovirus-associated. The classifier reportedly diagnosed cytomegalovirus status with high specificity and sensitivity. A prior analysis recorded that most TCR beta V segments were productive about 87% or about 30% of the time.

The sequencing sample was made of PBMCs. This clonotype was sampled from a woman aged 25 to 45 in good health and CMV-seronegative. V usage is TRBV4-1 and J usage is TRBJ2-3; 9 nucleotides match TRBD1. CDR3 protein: CASSQEGTGTSTDTQYF. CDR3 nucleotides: TGCGCCAGCAGCCAAGAGGGGACAGGGACTAGCACAGATACGCAGTATTTT.